The 23 T cell receptor beta chains presented below share a single source sample, sequenced in a study of beta chain features in type 1 diabetes. The isolated RNA, all of it, was reverse transcribed, so expressed TCRB transcripts were what got sequenced. Method: immunoSEQ multiplex PCR; TCRdb's copy keeps in-frame clones and lacks some. The data hold more than 20,000 clones, with about 72% observed a single time. Sequencing input: Tregs from blood. The source is a woman aged 40 to 49 in good health.

The chain is built from TRBV7-2 and TRBJ2-5; 9 bases agree with TRBD1. The tail of the sequence fits TRBJ2-7 better, so the J call may be wrong. Germline V CDR1 and CDR2: SGHTA, FQGNSA. The length of the CDR3 is 15 residues. Here the CDR3 DNA reads TGTGCCAGCACAAAAGCGGGGACAGGGTCCTACGAGCAGTACTTC. Protein product: CASTKAGTGSYEQYF.

This clone was seen more than once but under ten times. The J gene is TRBJ2-1, the V gene TRBV15; the D is unclear. Germline CDR1 is LNHNV and CDR2 is YYDKDF (reference sequence). The V gene lost 0 bases and the J gene lost 0 bases, with 9 bases spanning the gap. The CDR3 covers 16 residues. CDR3 region: CATSRDGLSSYNEQFF. The CDR3 DNA reads as TGTGCCACCAGCAGAGATGGGCTAAGCTCCTACAATGAGCAGTTCTTC.

The rearrangement joins TRBV14 to TRBJ2-7, with 12 nucleotides matching TRBD2. V lost 6 bases, J lost 1 base, and 1 base stayed unmatched. The CDR3 is made up of 14 amino acids. From germline, CDR1 is SGHDN and CDR2 FVKESK. CDR3 sequence (DNA): TGTGCCAGCAGGACTAGCGGGGGTTCCTACGAGCAGTACTTC. Encoded protein: CASRTSGGSYEQYF.

The chain has TRBV27 and TRBJ1-6; D possibly corresponds to TRBD1 (6 bases). CDR3 size: 14 residues. Germline loops: CDR1 MNHEY, CDR2 SMNVEV (reference sequence). Trimming took off 3 bases at V and 11 bases at J, with 14 bases between the two ends. The CDR3 loop is CASSFWGGTAPLHF. CDR3 DNA: TGTGCCAGCAGTTTTTGGGGGGGCACGGCACCCCTCCACTTT.

This clone came up a few times. The V call is TRBV5-6, the J call TRBJ2-7; tentatively, D is TRBD2 (6 bases). The CDR3 is 15 residues long. Germline CDR1 is SGHDT and CDR2 is YYEEEE. The V gene lost 3 bases and the J gene lost 4 bases, with 17 bases spanning the gap. The CDR3 coding sequence is TGTGCCAGCAGCTCCTTGAACCTGGAGGGATACGAGCAGTACTTC. As protein: CASSSLNLEGYEQYF.

CDR3 DNA: TGCAGCGTTGCGGCGGGCTCGGGAGGCTACACCTTC. Encoded protein: CSVAAGSGGYTF. The V call is TRBV29-1, the J call TRBJ1-2; D unresolved. CDR3 length: 12 amino acids. The V gene lost 4 bases and the J gene lost 8 bases, with 14 bases spanning the gap. Germline V gives CDR1 SQVTM, CDR2 ANQGSEA.

The chain joins TRBV25-1 to TRBJ1-4; 9 bases agree with TRBD1. Germline lookup yields CDR1 MGHDK and CDR2 SYGVNS. This CDR3 spans 14 amino acids. Germline trimming cut 4 bases from V and 5 bases from J; bases unmatched to any gene: 2. The CDR3 loop is CASSAGTGNEKLFF. Written as DNA, the CDR3 is TGTGCCAGCAGTGCAGGGACAGGGAATGAAAAACTGTTTTTT.

This rearrangement joins TRBV7-8 to TRBJ2-5, with D possibly being TRBD2 (7 bases). With 8 bases removed from V and 4 bases from J, the gap between germline ends came to 17 bases. CDR3 length: 14 residues. CDR1 is SGHVS, CDR2 FQNEAQ, per germline. As DNA, the CDR3 is TGTGCCAGCCGCAAAGGGGGGGGGCCAGAGACCCAGTACTTC. Amino acids: CASRKGGGPETQYF. The full variable domain, completed using reference TRBV7-8 and TRBJ2-5, is GAGVSQSPRYKVAKRGQDVALRCDPISGHVSLFWYQQALGQGPEFLTYFQNEAQLDKSGLPSDRFFAERPEGSVSTLKIQRTQQEDSAVYLCASRKGGGPETQYFGPGTRLLVL.

The chain recombines TRBV4-2 with TRBJ2-3; D ambiguous. V dropped 2 bases and J dropped 3 bases, with 9 bases sitting between them. This CDR3 has 14 residues. Germline-derived CDR1 and CDR2 are LGHNA and YNFKEQ. The CDR3 reads CASSQPGGTDTQYF. For the CDR3, the DNA is TGTGCCAGCAGCCAACCAGGTGGGACAGATACGCAGTATTTT.

This clone has just one count. The rearrangement uses TRBV5-1 and TRBJ2-7; 8 bases match TRBD2. CDR1 SGHRS and CDR2 YFSETQ come from the germline V gene. Trimming at V came to 7 bases and at J to 2 bases, leaving 11 bases not matched to a gene. The CDR3 length is 15 residues. For the CDR3, the DNA is TGCGCCAGCTGTTACGGACTAGCCGGAACCTACGAGCAGTACTTC. This codes for CASCYGLAGTYEQYF. Complete variable domain (other parts from reference TRBV5-1 and TRBJ2-7): KAGVTQTPRYLIKTRGQQVTLSCSPISGHRSVSWYQQTPGQGLQFLFEYFSETQRNKGNFPGRFSGRQFSNSRSEMNVSTLELGDSALYLCASCYGLAGTYEQYFGPGTRLTVT.

The chain joins TRBV5-4 to TRBJ2-1; D is uncertain. The ends were cut back, 2 bases at V and 7 bases at J, with 10 bases in the middle. The CDR3 extends over 13 amino acids. Germline values: CDR1 SGHNT, CDR2 YYREEE (reference sequence). The CDR3 DNA sequence: TGTGCCAGCAGCTTACCTGGCTGGAATGAGCAGTTCTTC. Translation gives CASSLPGWNEQFF.

The rearrangement uses TRBV7-2 and TRBJ2-5; D might be TRBD2 (5 bases). V was cut by 2 bases and J by 5 bases, with 9 bases left in between. The CDR3 is 13 residues long. From germline, CDR1 is SGHTA and CDR2 FQGNSA. CDR3 DNA sequence: TGTGCCAGCAGCTTATTTTCGGGGGAGACCCAGTACTTC. It specifies CASSLFSGETQYF.

The chain uses TRBV11-3 and TRBJ2-7, with D unresolved. V was clipped by 5 bases and J by 5 bases, with 7 bases between them. The CDR3 covers 11 residues. Germline CDR1 SGHNT, CDR2 YENEEA. The CDR3 nucleotides are TGTGCCAGCAGCCTAGTAGACGAGCAGTACTTC. It yields the protein CASSLVDEQYF.

The gene calls are TRBV7-9 and TRBJ1-1, with 7 bases lining up with TRBD1. This CDR3 has 14 amino acids. V trimming: 5 bases; J trimming: 8 bases; junction bases outside the gene matches: 11. Germline CDR1 is SEHNR and CDR2 is FQNEAQ (reference sequence). CDR3 sequence reads: CASSRPQGYQEAFF. The CDR3 DNA reads as TGTGCCAGCAGCCGTCCACAGGGGTATCAGGAAGCTTTCTTT.

This clone has only a few counts. The chain couples TRBV7-4 to TRBJ1-6; no definite D call. CDR3 size: 15 residues. Trimming removed 4 bases at V and 0 bases at J, with 7 bases between. Germline V gives CDR1 SGHVT, CDR2 SQSDAQ. In nucleotides, the CDR3 is TGTGCCAGCAGCTGGGAGAGCTCCTATAATTCACCCCTCCACTTT. Translated: CASSWESSYNSPLHF.

This rearrangement joins TRBV27 to TRBJ1-2; 10 bases align to TRBD1. The CDR3 runs to 19 residues. Unmatched junction bases numbered 13, after V lost 3 bases and J lost 0 bases. Germline values: CDR1 MNHEY, CDR2 SMNVEV (reference sequence). CDR3 residues: CASSLRGTGDRFTNYGYTF. CDR3 nucleotide sequence: TGTGCCAGCAGTTTGAGAGGGACAGGGGACCGTTTCACTAACTATGGCTACACCTTC.

This sequence joins TRBV7-2 and TRBJ2-7, with D maybe TRBD2 (6 bases). The CDR3 length is 16 residues. CDR1 is SGHTA, CDR2 FQGNSA, per germline. Trimming stripped 5 bases from V and 3 bases from J, with 20 bases between. The CDR3: CASSRGLPGTHYEQYF. The CDR3 DNA reads as TGTGCCAGCAGCCGGGGACTGCCCGGGACTCACTACGAGCAGTACTTC.

This clone was seen a few times. Written as DNA, the CDR3 is TGCAGCGTTGAATCTCCAGGGCTGAACACTGAAGCTTTCTTT. This translates into CSVESPGLNTEAFF. The chain links TRBV29-1 to TRBJ1-1; TRBD1 is a possible D gene (5 bases). Germline V gene sequence: CDR1 SQVTM, CDR2 ANQGSEA. V lost 2 bases to trimming and J lost 0 bases, with 10 bases between them. The CDR3 runs to 14 residues.

This clone was detected a few times. The chain recombines TRBV6-5 with TRBJ1-5, with TRBD1 matching 10 bases. CDR3 length: 16 residues. The V gene's germline CDR1 is MNHEY and CDR2 SVGAGI. V lost 0 bases, J lost 7 bases, and 6 bases stayed unmatched. In nucleotides, the CDR3 is TGTGCCAGCAGTTACTCGGGGGACAGGGGAAGCCAGCCCCAGCATTTT. Translation gives CASSYSGDRGSQPQHF.

This chain connects TRBV19 to TRBJ1-2; TRBD1 aligns across 9 bases. V lost 9 bases, J lost 4 bases, and 12 bases stayed unmatched. The CDR3 is 15 amino acids. CDR1 and CDR2 (germline): LNHDA, SQIVND (reference sequence). CDR3 in amino acids: CASQEDRGWTYGYTF. The CDR3 nucleotides are TGTGCCAGCCAGGAGGACAGGGGATGGACCTATGGCTACACCTTC.

The V gene is TRBV27, the J gene TRBJ2-5; D perhaps matches TRBD1 (6 bases). CDR1 and CDR2 from the germline V gene are MNHEY and SMNVEV (reference sequence). The V and J ends lost 3 bases and 2 bases respectively, with 10 bases between them. The CDR3 is 14 amino acids. The CDR3 nucleotides are TGTGCCAGCAGTTTCAGGGGACCGCAAGAGACCCAGTACTTC. Encoded protein: CASSFRGPQETQYF.

The chain combines TRBV10-3 with TRBJ2-1; 11 bases map to TRBD2. V lost 6 bases and J lost 10; bases outside the gene matches: 11. CDR3 length: 15 residues. CDR1 is ENHRY, CDR2 SYGVKD, per germline. The CDR3 bases are TGTGCCATCAGCGCAATTAGCGGGGGGGCGGAGGAGCAGTTCTTC. This gives the protein CAISAISGGAEEQFF.

V is TRBV5-6 and J is TRBJ1-6, with D unclear. Germline CDR1 SGHDT, CDR2 YYEEEE. The V end lost 0 bases, the J end lost 2 bases, and 9 bases lay between the germline ends. This CDR3 spans 16 amino acids. The DNA of the CDR3 is TGTGCCAGCAGCTTGGGAGGGCTTACCTATAATTCACCCCTCCACTTT. Translating gives CASSLGGLTYNSPLHF.